A single sample gave rise to the 25 T cell receptor beta chains below, sequenced in a study of OX40 agonist ivuxolimab in advanced cancers. Here immunoSEQ multiplex PCR was the method, and the copy in TCRdb shows in-frame clones only, minus some. The table lists 65,000 to 100,000 clones, 91% of them singletons. The sample here was CD4+ or CD8+ T cells sorted from blood, taken in a trial of the OX40 agonist ivuxolimab. These TCRs come from an adult with an advanced solid tumor such as melanoma, head and neck, liver or kidney cancer.

The CDR3 nucleotides are TGCGCCAGCAGCCGTACCGCAGGGACAAATGAAAAACTGTTTTTT. Translated: CASSRTAGTNEKLFF. V gene TRBV5-1 combines with J gene TRBJ1-4, with D possibly being TRBD1 (6 bases). Trimming took off 4 bases at V and 5 bases at J, with 15 bases between the two ends. Germline values: CDR1 SGHRS, CDR2 YFSETQ. This CDR3 region has 15 residues. Looking up the rest from reference TRBV5-1 and TRBJ1-4 gives the full variable domain: KAGVTQTPRYLIKTRGQQVTLSCSPISGHRSVSWYQQTPGQGLQFLFEYFSETQRNKGNFPGRFSGRQFSNSRSEMNVSTLELGDSALYLCASSRTAGTNEKLFFGSGTQLSVL.

The J gene is TRBJ2-7, the V gene TRBV7-9, with D possibly being TRBD1 (6 bases). Germline V gene lookup returns CDR1 SEHNR and CDR2 FQNEAQ (reference sequence). With 4 bases removed from V and 7 bases from J, the gap between germline ends came to 20 bases. CDR3 size: 15 residues. The CDR3 DNA reads TGTGCCAGCAGCTACTACAGGGACCCCTCTAGGGAGCAGTACTTC. The encoded protein is CASSYYRDPSREQYF.

This rearrangement joins TRBV5-1 to TRBJ2-5, with 7 bases identical to TRBD2. The V gene end was trimmed by 4 bases and the J gene end by 5 bases; junction bases not matched to a gene: 5. Germline V CDR1 and CDR2: SGHRS, YFSETQ. The CDR3 spans 13 residues. CDR3 loop: CASSDGGRETQYF. DNA of the CDR3: TGCGCCAGCAGCGACGGGGGGAGGGAGACCCAGTACTTC.

The V and J genes are TRBV4-1 and TRBJ2-1; 10 bases fit TRBD2. The CDR3 is made up of 15 amino acids. Germline CDR1 reads MGHRA; CDR2 reads YSYEKL. V was clipped by 1 base and J by 12 bases; unmatched bases: 9. CDR3 in amino acids: CASSQVASGSFGQFF. CDR3 bases: TGCGCCAGCAGCCAAGTGGCTAGCGGGAGTTTCGGGCAGTTCTTC.

The chain combines TRBV10-3 with TRBJ2-3; D remains unclear. The CDR3 loop spans 13 amino acids. Germline V gene data show CDR1 as ENHRY and CDR2 as SYGVKD. The V and J ends lost 3 bases and 6 bases respectively, with 10 bases between them. The CDR3 bases are TGTGCCATCAGTGATCTGGGTACGGATACGCAGTATTTT. It is translated as CAISDLGTDTQYF.

The rearrangement links TRBV4-1 to TRBJ2-3; D uncertain. This CDR3 spans 15 amino acids. V was trimmed by 0 bases and J by 4 bases, leaving 11 bases between them. Germline lookup yields CDR1 MGHRA and CDR2 YSYEKL. CDR3: CASSQEGPGADTQYF. In DNA, the CDR3 is TGCGCCAGCAGCCAAGAAGGGCCAGGCGCAGATACGCAGTATTTT.

The chain carries TRBV11-2 and TRBJ2-7; D is ambiguous. Deletions cut 5 bases from V and 5 bases from J, with 10 bases between. The CDR3 is made up of 12 amino acids. Germline V gives CDR1 SGHAT, CDR2 FQNNGV. CDR3 sequence: CASSQPPDEQYF. DNA of the CDR3: TGTGCCAGCAGCCAACCACCGGACGAGCAGTACTTC.

The chain couples TRBV4-1 to TRBJ2-5; possibly TRBD2 for D (6 bases). This CDR3 contains 17 residues. CDR1 is MGHRA and CDR2 is YSYEKL in the germline V gene. V lost 5 bases to trimming and J lost 4 bases, with 23 bases between them. CDR3 coding DNA: TGCGCCAGCAGCACTTCCCCCTTGGGGGGAAACCGAGAGACCCAGTACTTC. Its translation: CASSTSPLGGNRETQYF.

CDR3 in DNA: TGTGCCAGCAGCTTTATAGCGGGGAGGGAGACCCAGTACTTC. Its protein is CASSFIAGRETQYF. V gene TRBV5-6 combines with J gene TRBJ2-5; 8 bases match TRBD2. In germline, CDR1 is SGHDT, CDR2 YYEEEE. The junction had 5 bases not matched to a gene; V was cut back by 2 bases and J by 5 bases. There are 14 residues in the CDR3.

The chain couples TRBV11-3 to TRBJ2-1, with 10 bases fitting TRBD1. The germline gives CDR1 SGHNT, CDR2 YENEEA. The CDR3 length is 14 residues. V shed 3 bases, J shed 7 bases, and the junction held 3 bases outside the gene matches. Here the CDR3 DNA reads TGTGCCAGCAGCTTTCCGGGACAGGGGAATGAGCAGTTCTTC. This sequence encodes CASSFPGQGNEQFF.

The chain combines TRBV21-1 with TRBJ2-7. TRBV21-1 is a pseudogene. The CDR3 has 13 amino acids. DNA for the CDR3: TGTGCCAGCACCAGCTCCGGGGCCAACGAGCAGTACTTC. This gives the protein CASTSSGANEQYF.

This clone was counted once. The rearrangement links TRBV5-1 to TRBJ1-1; TRBD1 is a possible D gene (5 bases). The CDR3 is 16 residues long. The V gene lost 2 bases and the J gene lost 2 bases, with 16 bases spanning the gap. Germline V lookup: CDR1 SGHRS, CDR2 YFSETQ. In nucleotides, the CDR3 is TGCGCCAGCAGCTTCGGGACCGGCGGACTTAACACTGAAGCTTTCTTT. It encodes CASSFGTGGLNTEAFF. Looking up the rest from reference TRBV5-1 and TRBJ1-1 gives the full variable domain: KAGVTQTPRYLIKTRGQQVTLSCSPISGHRSVSWYQQTPGQGLQFLFEYFSETQRNKGNFPGRFSGRQFSNSRSEMNVSTLELGDSALYLCASSFGTGGLNTEAFFGQGTRLTVV.

V and J are TRBV21-1 and TRBJ2-1; TRBD1, the table's D call, was not compared with the DNA. TRBV21-1 corresponds to a pseudogene. The CDR3 is 17 residues long. CDR3 sequence (DNA): TGTGCCAGCAGCAAAGTTAGATGGACAGTTATTAACAATGAGCAGTTCTTC. Protein sequence: CASSKVRWTVINNEQFF.

This rearrangement joins TRBV6-5 to TRBJ2-1, with D possibly TRBD2 on 5 matching bases. The germline gives CDR1 MNHEY, CDR2 SVGAGI. V was pared by 2 bases and J by 8 bases, with 16 bases between. The CDR3 sequence is 15 residues long. The CDR3: CASSYLLDPRDEQFF. The CDR3 coding sequence is TGTGCCAGCAGTTACCTACTAGATCCCCGTGATGAGCAGTTCTTC.

The gene calls are TRBV27 and TRBJ2-6; D could derive from TRBD1 or TRBD2 (5 bases each). The length of the CDR3 is 18 residues. Germline CDR1 reads MNHEY; CDR2 reads SMNVEV (reference sequence). The V end was cut by 4 bases, the J end by 0 bases, with 16 bases between. The CDR3 is CASSWDLTRASGANVLTF. The CDR3 coding sequence is TGTGCCAGCAGTTGGGACCTCACCAGGGCCTCTGGGGCCAACGTCCTGACTTTC.

The chain couples TRBV2 to TRBJ2-1; 10 nucleotides match TRBD2. Trimming cost V 6 bases and J 7 bases; bases outside gene matches: 9. This CDR3 contains 15 residues. Germline values: CDR1 SNHLY, CDR2 FYNNEI. In nucleotides, the CDR3 is TGTGCCAGCAGCCCGACTAGCGGGCCGAAAAATGAGCAGTTCTTC. This translates into CASSPTSGPKNEQFF.

The rearrangement joins TRBV25-1 to TRBJ2-7; TRBD1 aligns across 10 bases. J was trimmed by 3 bases and V by 4 bases; bases with no gene match: 6. CDR1 and CDR2 from the germline V gene are MGHDK and SYGVNS. The CDR3 consists of 15 residues. CDR3 loop: CASSGRDRGIYEQYF. Here the CDR3 DNA reads TGTGCCAGCAGTGGGCGGGACAGGGGAATCTACGAGCAGTACTTC.

The chain has TRBV28 and TRBJ1-4; tentatively, D is TRBD1 (6 bases). The CDR3 is 12 residues long. The germline V gene has CDR1 MDHEN and CDR2 SYDVKM. V was shortened by 6 bases and J by 11 bases, with 13 bases between the two germline ends. CDR3: CASREQGPKLFF. The CDR3 DNA reads as TGTGCCAGCAGAGAACAGGGCCCCAAACTGTTTTTT.

This chain connects TRBV6-5 to TRBJ2-7, with D unclear. Germline loops: CDR1 MNHEY, CDR2 SVGAGI. Trimming shortened V by 4 bases and J by 2 bases, and 6 bases separated the two germline ends. This CDR3 comprises 12 residues. CDR3 in DNA: TGTGCCAGCAGTTCCCGAACCTACGAGCAGTACTTC. Amino acids: CASSSRTYEQYF.

This sequence joins TRBV11-2 and TRBJ1-1; D gene unclear. CDR3 size: 12 residues. Germline V gene lookup returns CDR1 SGHAT and CDR2 FQNNGV. V was cut by 1 base and J by 7 bases, with 7 bases left in between. The CDR3 DNA sequence: TGTGCCAGCAGCTTAGTTGGGTTTGAAGCTTTCTTT. This gives the protein CASSLVGFEAFF.

This chain connects TRBV19 to TRBJ2-7; D remains unclear. Germline V gene lookup returns CDR1 LNHDA and CDR2 SQIVND (reference sequence). The CDR3 runs 16 residues. Trimming pared 0 bases from V and 2 bases from J, leaving 14 bases between. CDR3 loop: CASSIDFPTRTYEQYF. The CDR3 coding sequence is TGTGCCAGTAGTATAGATTTCCCCACCCGAACCTACGAGCAGTACTTC.

This clone was seen more than once but under ten times. The chain is built from TRBV2 and TRBJ2-3; 11 bases agree with TRBD2. The junction had 5 bases not matched to a gene; V was cut back by 5 bases and J by 1 base. The CDR3 covers 16 residues. From germline, CDR1 is SNHLY and CDR2 FYNNEI. The CDR3 spells CASSKLTSGGTDTQYF. CDR3 nucleotides: TGTGCCAGCAGTAAACTGACTAGCGGGGGCACAGATACGCAGTATTTT.

This chain links TRBV7-9 with TRBJ1-5; 7 bases map to TRBD1. Trimming at V came to 5 bases and at J to 0 bases, leaving 4 bases not matched to a gene. Germline-derived CDR1 and CDR2 are SEHNR and FQNEAQ (reference sequence). The CDR3 is 15 amino acids. This CDR3 is CASSRGTDSNQPQHF. In nucleotides, the CDR3 is TGTGCCAGCAGCCGAGGGACAGATAGCAATCAGCCCCAGCATTTT.

This clone was seen just once. The rearrangement uses TRBV19 and TRBJ1-4; possible D gene TRBD1, 5 bases. The CDR3 has 14 amino acids. The germline gives CDR1 LNHDA, CDR2 SQIVND (reference sequence). Trimming pared 4 bases from V and 3 bases from J, leaving 9 bases between. CDR3 amino acids: CASSTQVANEKLFF. CDR3 DNA: TGTGCCAGTAGTACACAGGTGGCTAATGAAAAACTGTTTTTT.

The gene calls are TRBV4-1 and TRBJ2-2; D is uncertain. CDR1 is MGHRA, CDR2 YSYEKL, per germline. The germline V and J ends were trimmed by 6 bases and 5 bases, with 13 bases remaining between them. The CDR3 sequence is 14 residues long. CDR3 in DNA: TGCGCCAGCAGACCTTCCGACTCGACCGGGGAGCTGTTTTTT. Amino acid sequence: CASRPSDSTGELFF.